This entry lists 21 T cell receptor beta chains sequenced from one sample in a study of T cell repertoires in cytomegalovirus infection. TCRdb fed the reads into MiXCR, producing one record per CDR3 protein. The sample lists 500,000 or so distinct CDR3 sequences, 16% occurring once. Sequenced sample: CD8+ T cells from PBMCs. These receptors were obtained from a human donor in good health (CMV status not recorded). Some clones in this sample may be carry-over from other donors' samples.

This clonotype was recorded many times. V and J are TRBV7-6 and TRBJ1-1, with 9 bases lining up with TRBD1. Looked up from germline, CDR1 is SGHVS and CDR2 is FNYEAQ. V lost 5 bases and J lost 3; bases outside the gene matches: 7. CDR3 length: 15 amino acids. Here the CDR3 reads CASSDTGGLDTEAFF. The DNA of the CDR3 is TGTGCCAGCAGCGACACAGGGGGCCTTGACACTGAAGCTTTCTTT.

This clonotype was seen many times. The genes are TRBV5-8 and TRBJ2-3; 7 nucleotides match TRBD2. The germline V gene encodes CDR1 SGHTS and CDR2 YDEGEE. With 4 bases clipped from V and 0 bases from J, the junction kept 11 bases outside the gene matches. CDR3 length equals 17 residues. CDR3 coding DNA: TGTGCCAGCAGCCACTCCCGGGGGGTCAGAAGCACAGATACGCAGTATTTT. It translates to CASSHSRGVRSTDTQYF. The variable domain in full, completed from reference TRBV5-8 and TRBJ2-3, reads EAGVTQSPTHLIKTRGQQATLRCSPISGHTSVYWYQQALGLGLQFLLWYDEGEERNRGNFPPRFSGRQFPNYSSELNVNALELEDSALYLCASSHSRGVRSTDTQYFGPGTRLTVL.

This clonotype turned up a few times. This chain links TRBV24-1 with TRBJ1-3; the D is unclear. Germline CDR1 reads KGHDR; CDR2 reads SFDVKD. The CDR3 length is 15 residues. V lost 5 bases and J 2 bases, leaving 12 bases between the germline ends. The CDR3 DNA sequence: TGTGCCACCAGTGGCAGGCGCCCTCCTGGAAACACCATATATTTT. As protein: CATSGRRPPGNTIYF.

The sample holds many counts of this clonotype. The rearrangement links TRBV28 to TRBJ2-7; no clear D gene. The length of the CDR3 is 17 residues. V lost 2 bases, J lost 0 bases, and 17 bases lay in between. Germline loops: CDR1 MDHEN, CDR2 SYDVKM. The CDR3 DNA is TGTGCCAGCAGTTTAAACCCTCAAAGACCCTTCTCCTACGAGCAGTACTTC. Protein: CASSLNPQRPFSYEQYF. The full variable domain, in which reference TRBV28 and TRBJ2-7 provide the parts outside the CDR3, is DVKVTQSSRYLVKRTGEKVFLECVQDMDHENMFWYRQDPGLGLRLIYFSYDVKMKEKGDIPEGYSVSREKKERFSLILESASTNQTSMYLCASSLNPQRPFSYEQYFGPGTRLTVT.

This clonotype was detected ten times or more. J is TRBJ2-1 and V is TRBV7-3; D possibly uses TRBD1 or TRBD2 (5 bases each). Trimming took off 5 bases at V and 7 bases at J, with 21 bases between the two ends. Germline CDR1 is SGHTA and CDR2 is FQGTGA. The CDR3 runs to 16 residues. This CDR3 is CASSPPSSGGINEQFF. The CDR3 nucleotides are TGTGCCAGCAGCCCCCCCTCGAGTGGGGGAATAAATGAGCAGTTCTTC.

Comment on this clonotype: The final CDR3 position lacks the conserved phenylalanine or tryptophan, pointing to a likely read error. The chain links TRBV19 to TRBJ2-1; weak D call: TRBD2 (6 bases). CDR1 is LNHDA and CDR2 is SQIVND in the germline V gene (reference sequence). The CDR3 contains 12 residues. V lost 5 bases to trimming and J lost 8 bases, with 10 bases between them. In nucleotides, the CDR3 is TGTGCCAGTAGTCGGGGGAGCGATGAGCAGTTCTTA. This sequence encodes CASSRGSDEQFL.

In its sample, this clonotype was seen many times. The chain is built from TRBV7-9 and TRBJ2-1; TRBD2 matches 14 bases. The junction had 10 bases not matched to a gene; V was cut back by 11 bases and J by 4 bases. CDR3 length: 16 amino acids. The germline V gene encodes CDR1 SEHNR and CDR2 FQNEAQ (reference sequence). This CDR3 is CAGKGGLAGAYNEQFF. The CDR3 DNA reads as TGTGCCGGAAAAGGGGGACTAGCGGGAGCATACAATGAGCAGTTCTTC.

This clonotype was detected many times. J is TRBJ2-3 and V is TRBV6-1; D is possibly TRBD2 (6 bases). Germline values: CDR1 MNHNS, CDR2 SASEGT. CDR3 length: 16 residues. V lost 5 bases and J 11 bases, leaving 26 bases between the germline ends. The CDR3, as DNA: TGTGCCAGCAGTCCCCCCGGGACTCGGAGTCTTGTGGGGCAGTATTTT. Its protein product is CASSPPGTRSLVGQYF.

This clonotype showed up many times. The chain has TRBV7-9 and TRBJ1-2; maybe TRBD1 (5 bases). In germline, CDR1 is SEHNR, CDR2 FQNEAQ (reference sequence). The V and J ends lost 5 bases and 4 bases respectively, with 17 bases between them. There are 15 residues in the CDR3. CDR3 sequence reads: CASSQTGREGYGYTF. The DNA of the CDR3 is TGTGCCAGCAGCCAGACCGGCAGGGAAGGCTATGGCTACACCTTC.

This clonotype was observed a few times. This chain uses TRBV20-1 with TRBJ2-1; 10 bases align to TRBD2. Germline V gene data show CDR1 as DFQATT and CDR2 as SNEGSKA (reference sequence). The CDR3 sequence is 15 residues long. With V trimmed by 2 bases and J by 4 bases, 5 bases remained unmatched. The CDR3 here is CSARPGLAEYNEQFF. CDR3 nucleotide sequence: TGCAGTGCTAGACCTGGACTAGCGGAGTACAATGAGCAGTTCTTC.

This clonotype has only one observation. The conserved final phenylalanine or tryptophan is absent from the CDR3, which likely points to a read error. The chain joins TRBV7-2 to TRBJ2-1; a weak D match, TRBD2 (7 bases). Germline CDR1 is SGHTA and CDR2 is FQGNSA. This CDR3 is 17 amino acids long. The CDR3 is CASSLAMAGAPNNGQFL. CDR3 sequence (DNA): TGTGCCAGCAGCTTAGCGATGGCGGGGGCCCCCAACAATGGGCAGTTCTTA.

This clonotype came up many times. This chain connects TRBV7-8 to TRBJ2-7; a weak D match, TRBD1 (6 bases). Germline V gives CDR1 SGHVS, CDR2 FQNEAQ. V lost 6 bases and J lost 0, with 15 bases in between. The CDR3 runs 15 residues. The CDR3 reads CASRPTQGPSYEQYF. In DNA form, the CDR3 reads TGTGCCAGCAGACCGACACAGGGCCCCTCCTACGAGCAGTACTTC.

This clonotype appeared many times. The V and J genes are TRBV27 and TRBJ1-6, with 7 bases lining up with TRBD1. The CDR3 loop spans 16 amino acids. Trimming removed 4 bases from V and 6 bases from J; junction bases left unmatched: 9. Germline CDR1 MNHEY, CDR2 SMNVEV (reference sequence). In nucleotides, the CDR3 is TGTGCCAGCAGTTGGGCGTCGGGACAGTTTAATTCACCCCTCCACTTT. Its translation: CASSWASGQFNSPLHF.

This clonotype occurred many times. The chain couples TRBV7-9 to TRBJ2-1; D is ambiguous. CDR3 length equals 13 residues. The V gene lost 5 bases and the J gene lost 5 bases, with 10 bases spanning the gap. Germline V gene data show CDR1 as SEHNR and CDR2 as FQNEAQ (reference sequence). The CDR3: CASSHGPDNEQFF. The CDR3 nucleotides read TGTGCCAGCAGCCATGGACCAGACAATGAGCAGTTCTTC.

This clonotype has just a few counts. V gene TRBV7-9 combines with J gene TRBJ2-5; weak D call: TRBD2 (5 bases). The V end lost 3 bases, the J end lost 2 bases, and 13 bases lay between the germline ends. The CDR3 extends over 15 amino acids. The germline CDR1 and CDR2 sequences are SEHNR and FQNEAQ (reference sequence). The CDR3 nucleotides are TGTGCCAGCAGCTTCGGAGGTCGTCAGCAAGAGACCCAGTACTTC. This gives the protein CASSFGGRQQETQYF.

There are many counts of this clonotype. The CDR3 protein is CASTAESTDTQYF. The CDR3, as DNA: TGTGCCAGCACCGCGGAAAGCACAGATACGCAGTATTTT. The chain recombines TRBV7-9 with TRBJ2-3; D uncertain. The CDR3 length is 13 residues. The germline V gene encodes CDR1 SEHNR and CDR2 FQNEAQ (reference sequence). The V and J ends lost 7 bases and 0 bases respectively, with 8 bases between them.

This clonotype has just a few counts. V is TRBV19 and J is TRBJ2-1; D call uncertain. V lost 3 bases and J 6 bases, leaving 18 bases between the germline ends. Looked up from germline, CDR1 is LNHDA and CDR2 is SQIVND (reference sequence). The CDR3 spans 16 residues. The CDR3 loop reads CASSMGLGGTRNEQFF. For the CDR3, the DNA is TGTGCCAGTAGTATGGGTTTGGGTGGCACGCGCAATGAGCAGTTCTTC.

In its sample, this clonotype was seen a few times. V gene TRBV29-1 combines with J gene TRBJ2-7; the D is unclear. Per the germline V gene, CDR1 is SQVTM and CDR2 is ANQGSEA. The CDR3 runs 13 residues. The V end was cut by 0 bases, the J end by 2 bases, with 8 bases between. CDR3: CSVEEESPYEQYF. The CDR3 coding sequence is TGCAGCGTTGAAGAGGAGAGCCCCTACGAGCAGTACTTC.

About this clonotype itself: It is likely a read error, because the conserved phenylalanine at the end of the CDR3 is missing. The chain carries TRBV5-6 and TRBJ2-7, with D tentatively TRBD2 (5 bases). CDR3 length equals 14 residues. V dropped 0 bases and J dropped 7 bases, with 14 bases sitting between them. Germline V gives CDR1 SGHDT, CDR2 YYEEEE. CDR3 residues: CASSLVPGKREQYL. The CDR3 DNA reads TGTGCCAGCAGCTTGGTCCCGGGGAAGAGGGAGCAGTACTTA.

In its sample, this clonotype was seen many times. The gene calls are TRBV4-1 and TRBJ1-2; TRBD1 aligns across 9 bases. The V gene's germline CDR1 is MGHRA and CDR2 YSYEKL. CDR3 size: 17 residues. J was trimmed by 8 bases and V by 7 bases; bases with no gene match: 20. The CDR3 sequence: CASNQALPGTGSGGYTF. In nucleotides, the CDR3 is TGCGCCAGCAACCAGGCGTTACCCGGGACAGGGTCGGGAGGCTACACCTTC.

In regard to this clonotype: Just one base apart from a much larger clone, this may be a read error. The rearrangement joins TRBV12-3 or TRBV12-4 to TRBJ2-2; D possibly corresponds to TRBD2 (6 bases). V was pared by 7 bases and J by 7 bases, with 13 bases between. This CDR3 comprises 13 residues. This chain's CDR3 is CASTSVRGGELFF. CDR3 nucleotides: TGTGCCAGCACTAGCGTACGGGGCGGGGAGCTGTTTTTT.